The rows below give T cell receptor beta chains drawn from one sample of a study of OX40 agonist ivuxolimab in advanced cancers. The method was immunoSEQ multiplex PCR; TCRdb's version includes in-frame clones alone and lacks a portion of them. This sample has about 83,000 clones, with 85% found just once. The sequencing here drew on CD4+ or CD8+ T cells sorted from blood, taken in a trial of the OX40 agonist ivuxolimab. All receptors come from an adult with an advanced solid tumor such as melanoma, head and neck, liver or kidney cancer. CDR3s include the opening cysteine and the closing phenylalanine or tryptophan. D genes are given only for firm matches. Size is omitted from some rows. Given values are once, few, many or a class for expanded clones.

CDR3	DNA	D	J	length	size	V
CAIQRFGPADEQYF	TGTGCCATACAACGATTCGGGCCCGCAGACGAGCAGTACTTC	NA	TRBJ2-7	14	few	TRBV10-3
CAIRGTESLYGYTF	TGTGCCATCAGGGGGACCGAATCCCTCTATGGCTACACCTTC	NA	TRBJ1-2	14	NA	TRBV10-3
CASNLQALSEETQYF	TGTGCCAGCAATCTGCAGGCCCTATCAGAGGAGACCCAGTACTTC	NA	TRBJ2-5	15	NA	TRBV2
CASSLASTEAFF	TGTGCCAGCAGCTTAGCGTCCACTGAAGCTTTCTTT	NA	TRBJ1-1	12	NA	TRBV11-2
CASSLVRQQETQYF	TGTGCCAGCAGCTTAGTGCGACAGCAAGAGACCCAGTACTTC	NA	TRBJ2-5	14	NA	TRBV7-8
CASSATGGYNEQFF	TGTGCCAGCAGTGCAACGGGGGGATACAATGAGCAGTTCTTC	TRBD2	TRBJ2-1	14	NA	TRBV6-4
CASSQDKTSSETQYF	TGTGCCAGCAGCCAAGATAAGACTAGCTCGGAGACCCAGTACTTC	TRBD2	TRBJ2-5	15	NA	TRBV4-2
CASSLGGRWSSYEQYF	TGCGCCAGCAGCTTGGGGGGACGGTGGTCTTCCTACGAGCAGTACTTC	NA	TRBJ2-7	16	NA	TRBV5-1
CSVDGRDRGPEAFF	TGCAGCGTTGATGGTCGGGACAGGGGCCCTGAAGCTTTCTTT	TRBD1	TRBJ1-1	14	NA	TRBV29-1
CASSRTVSTEAFF	TGTGCCAGCAGCCGGACAGTCAGCACTGAAGCTTTCTTT	NA	TRBJ1-1	13	NA	TRBV6-5